This entry features one TCR beta chain sequence. Its antigen is still unknown. The sample holds no much larger clone one base away, and base qualities are not on file. Synthetic TCR analog templates were spiked into each PCR to estimate absolute template abundance from read counts. The immunoSEQ assay was used to amplify TCRbeta CDR3 regions from genomic DNA with bias-controlled V and J gene primers. Sequencing of rearranged TCRbeta segments was done at approximately 20X coverage. In the original analysis: Sequencing errors were corrected by clustering and CDR3s were annotated against IMGT to assign V, D and J genes. Downstream analyses used only productive TCRbeta rearrangements and left out out-of-frame or stop-codon sequences. To compute clonality, Shannon entropy was normalized by the log of the number of unique productive sequences and then subtracted from one. Clones differing between time points or between blood and tumor were identified using Fisher's exact test with Benjamini-Hochberg correction, with an adjusted p below 0.01 applied as the threshold. TCRdb obtained this table from immuneACCESS and retained in-frame rearrangements with V and J assigned. These tables miss some clones; where compared with another copy, unresolved V genes account for less than half of the shortfall, and the remainder is unexplained. That table is the source of V, J and clone size, and D and trimming were worked out from the DNA. For this sample there are 100,000 to 150,000 clones; about 81% appear just once. Roughly 3.2% of the sample is taken by the ten largest.

These data originate in a study of PD-L1 blockade in urothelial cancer (dated by TCRdb to about 2017). At the level of the whole study: All patients started therapy around 2014 and received atezolizumab 1,200 mg intravenously every 3 weeks. Twenty-five of 29 patients were males with bladder-origin urothelial cancer, and 18 of 29 reported a prior smoking history. An ECOG performance status of 0 or 1 was recorded for the patients, and 0 to 3 prior chemotherapy regimens had been received by the patients. Blood samples were analyzed 3 weeks after the start of treatment (second dose) and 6 weeks after the start of treatment. A median of around 150,000 T cells and just over 80,000 unique TCRs was obtained from blood samples, and a median clonality of around 0.08 was observed. The study, an exploratory multi-omic analysis, examined somatic, immune and clinical correlates of response to PD-L1 blockade with atezolizumab in urothelial cancer. Pretreatment tumor samples and matched peripheral blood, collected serially before and after atezolizumab treatment, underwent TCR sequencing. Durable clinical benefit was defined as a progression-free survival longer than 6 months, and TCR features were additionally tested against progression-free survival and overall survival. In the same patients who had TCR sequencing, pretreatment tumors also underwent whole exome sequencing and RNA sequencing. Roughly 9 patients reached durable clinical benefit, while 20 patients did not. Pretreatment blood TCR-seq was available for about 27 patients, at least one posttreatment blood collection was obtained for some 25 patients, and tumor TCR-seq was available for some 25 patients.

The sample's time point label is to be understood as: pretreatment peripheral blood. A cohort of some 29 patients with locally advanced or metastatic urothelial carcinoma, treated at Memorial Sloan Kettering on a trial protocol, was included. Peripheral blood mononuclear cells were collected from each patient pretreatment and during treatment, giving between 1 and 8 total time points per patient. The Qiagen DNeasy Blood extraction kit was used to purify genomic DNA from total PBMCs and tumor samples. PBMCs were collected pretreatment and during treatment, and were isolated and stored as previously described. The paper as a whole reports these results and caveats: Patients with durable benefit showed greater expansion of tumor-associated TCR clones in peripheral blood 3 weeks after starting treatment (n of about 21, p = 0.022). Improved progression-free and overall survival was found to be associated with pretreatment peripheral blood TCR clonality below the median. Small sample size (n ≈ 29) and many exploratory analyses mean the results are intended to be hypothesis-generating.

CDR1 SGDLS and CDR2 YYNGEE are derived from the germline V gene. The CDR3 covers 15 residues, taking in both the cysteine and the phenylalanine. Left in the record is the CDR3 DNA by itself, 45 bases read in frame from the first base. Trimming removed 3 bases from V and 7 bases from J; the gene matches leave 8 bases unexplained. The chain couples TRBV9 to TRBJ1-5, with TRBD1 identical over 9 junction bases. The TCR comes from a man aged 45-60 years with urothelial cancer. The starting material was PBMCs, obtained around atezolizumab (anti-PD-L1) treatment. Here is the DNA: TGTGCCAGCAGCGCCCAGGGACAGGGAGGGCAGCCCCAGCATTTT. This encodes CASSAQGQGGQPQHF.